The table lists the clone carrying this T cell receptor (beta chain) with a few counts. The antigen is undetermined. These data come from a study of beta chain features in type 1 diabetes. In the study overall: Age, gender and cell yields were similar between patients and healthy donors. Regarding the study as a whole: The VDJ junctions of type 1 diabetes patients carried fewer insertions and more deletions. Possible PCR preference for shorter templates applied equally to patients and controls.

Every isolated RNA sample was fully reverse transcribed, so sequencing captured expressed TCRB transcripts. Generated by immunoSEQ multiplex PCR, the TCRdb table keeps only in-frame clones and is missing some. The data contain 150,000 to 200,000 clones, approximately 9.9% of them seen just once; the ten biggest clones take up 2.3%. Germline V gene lookup returns CDR1 SGHDN and CDR2 FVKESK. This CDR3 comprises 15 residues. Between the trimmed V and J ends, which lost 0 bases and 0 bases, there was a span of 6 bases. The sample taken for sequencing was central memory CD4+ T cells from blood. J is TRBJ2-1 and V is TRBV14; a weak D match, TRBD2 (5 bases). This sequence was found in a young woman in good health. As DNA, the CDR3 is TGTGCCAGCAGCCAAGAGGGGAGCTCCTACAATGAGCAGTTCTTC. Amino acids: CASSQEGSSYNEQFF. Together with reference TRBV14 and TRBJ2-1, the CDR3 gives the full variable domain: EAGVTQFPSHSVIEKGQTVTLRCDPISGHDNLYWYRRVMGKEIKFLLHFVKESKQDESGMPNNRFLAERTGGTYSTLKVQPAELEDSGVYFCASSQEGSSYNEQFFGPGTRLTVL.